Listed below are T cell receptor beta chains from one sample, sequenced in a study of shared clonotypes between healthy human individuals. Here immunoSEQ multiplex PCR was the method, and the copy in TCRdb shows in-frame clones only, minus some. The sample consists of around 700,000 clones, around 78% of them appearing once. Sequencing was performed on memory CD4+ T cells sorted from blood. The receptors come from a woman between 25 and 40 years old in good health. Each CDR3 is given without its conserved first and last residue. Fields, in order: D gene, J gene, CDR3 length, V gene, CDR3 protein. A D gene is named only where the DNA matches it firmly.

d_call: .
j_call: TRBJ2-1
cdr3_length: 12
v_call: TRBV7-2
cdr3_aa: ASTKQDGLGEQF

d_call: TRBD1
j_call: TRBJ2-3
cdr3_length: 12
v_call: TRBV6-5
cdr3_aa: ASRWDRFTDTQY

d_call: TRBD1
j_call: TRBJ1-2
cdr3_length: 11
v_call: TRBV5-1
cdr3_aa: ASSKGGGDGYT

d_call: TRBD2
j_call: TRBJ2-7
cdr3_length: 14
v_call: TRBV28
cdr3_aa: ASSPGGTSGTYEQY

d_call: .
j_call: TRBJ2-3
cdr3_length: 14
v_call: TRBV4-2
cdr3_aa: ASSQVRDATPDTQY

d_call: .
j_call: TRBJ1-2
cdr3_length: 18
v_call: TRBV28
cdr3_aa: ASSSAPFMPKGVPNYGYT

d_call: TRBD1
j_call: TRBJ2-5
cdr3_length: 15
v_call: TRBV28
cdr3_aa: ASSPLGQGVPQETQY

d_call: .
j_call: TRBJ2-7
cdr3_length: 13
v_call: TRBV4-1
cdr3_aa: ASSQDVTRGGEQY

d_call: .
j_call: TRBJ2-7
cdr3_length: 13
v_call: TRBV5-6
cdr3_aa: ASSPSTRGSYEQY

d_call: TRBD1
j_call: TRBJ1-2
cdr3_length: 12
v_call: TRBV5-6
cdr3_aa: ASSSLDRGYGYT

d_call: .
j_call: TRBJ1-2
cdr3_length: 13
v_call: TRBV2
cdr3_aa: ASTLGNIQGSGYT

d_call: .
j_call: TRBJ1-4
cdr3_length: 13
v_call: TRBV6-5
cdr3_aa: ASSLRTPTNEKLF

d_call: TRBD2
j_call: TRBJ2-7
cdr3_length: 15
v_call: TRBV29-1
cdr3_aa: SVDGVTSGRAPYEQY

d_call: .
j_call: TRBJ1-1
cdr3_length: 15
v_call: TRBV7-9
cdr3_aa: ASSLVGAGTANTEAF

d_call: TRBD1
j_call: TRBJ2-5
cdr3_length: 12
v_call: TRBV6-5
cdr3_aa: ASSSRQGKETQY

d_call: TRBD1
j_call: TRBJ2-5
cdr3_length: 13
v_call: TRBV7-2
cdr3_aa: ASSLWGQNQETQY

d_call: TRBD2
j_call: TRBJ2-7
cdr3_length: 13
v_call: TRBV5-1
cdr3_aa: ASSLAGGSSREQY

d_call: .
j_call: TRBJ2-1
cdr3_length: 12
v_call: TRBV9
cdr3_aa: ASSYYPSYNEQF

d_call: .
j_call: TRBJ2-1
cdr3_length: 13
v_call: TRBV5-5
cdr3_aa: ASSFEQGAYNEQF

d_call: TRBD2
j_call: TRBJ2-1
cdr3_length: 14
v_call: TRBV5-1
cdr3_aa: ASSVPGLAETDEQF

d_call: TRBD1
j_call: TRBJ2-7
cdr3_length: 13
v_call: TRBV28
cdr3_aa: ASRVGGTGVGEQY

d_call: TRBD1
j_call: TRBJ1-5
cdr3_length: 12
v_call: TRBV7-1
cdr3_aa: ASSPRQGRQPQH

d_call: .
j_call: TRBJ1-5
cdr3_length: 10
v_call: TRBV5-8
cdr3_aa: ASSRVHQPQH

d_call: TRBD2
j_call: TRBJ2-7
cdr3_length: 12
v_call: TRBV7-2
cdr3_aa: ASSPTREGSEQY

d_call: .
j_call: TRBJ2-1
cdr3_length: 13
v_call: TRBV5-1
cdr3_aa: ASSHEGGTLGEQF

d_call: .
j_call: TRBJ1-1
cdr3_length: 13
v_call: TRBV18
cdr3_aa: ASSPSGREATEAF

d_call: TRBD2
j_call: TRBJ2-2
cdr3_length: 15
v_call: TRBV5-4
cdr3_aa: ASSLGAGREGSGELF

d_call: TRBD2
j_call: TRBJ2-2
cdr3_length: 11
v_call: TRBV18
cdr3_aa: ASSDREAGELF

d_call: .
j_call: TRBJ2-7
cdr3_length: 11
v_call: TRBV27
cdr3_aa: ASSRVVMGVRY

d_call: .
j_call: TRBJ1-1
cdr3_length: 12
v_call: TRBV5-1
cdr3_aa: ASRLWGARTEAF

d_call: TRBD1
j_call: TRBJ2-7
cdr3_length: 13
v_call: TRBV14
cdr3_aa: ASSQPGQGAYEQY

d_call: TRBD1
j_call: TRBJ1-5
cdr3_length: 16
v_call: TRBV27
cdr3_aa: ASSSMDRRGYSNQPQH

d_call: .
j_call: TRBJ2-1
cdr3_length: 11
v_call: TRBV6-4
cdr3_aa: ASSTGTLGEQF

d_call: .
j_call: TRBJ1-1
cdr3_length: 12
v_call: TRBV11-2
cdr3_aa: ASSPRMGAAGAF

d_call: .
j_call: TRBJ2-5
cdr3_length: 11
v_call: TRBV25-1
cdr3_aa: ASSPGAQETQY

d_call: TRBD1
j_call: TRBJ2-7
cdr3_length: 13
v_call: TRBV28
cdr3_aa: ASSLPAQGAGEQY

d_call: TRBD2
j_call: TRBJ2-3
cdr3_length: 12
v_call: TRBV29-1
cdr3_aa: SGLLAGAGDTQY

d_call: .
j_call: TRBJ1-1
cdr3_length: 12
v_call: TRBV4-2
cdr3_aa: ASSYRDGNTEAF

d_call: TRBD2
j_call: TRBJ2-1
cdr3_length: 11
v_call: TRBV4-1
cdr3_aa: ASSQQREDRQF

d_call: .
j_call: TRBJ2-6
cdr3_length: 13
v_call: TRBV5-6
cdr3_aa: ASSLGALGANVLT

d_call: TRBD1
j_call: TRBJ2-7
cdr3_length: 13
v_call: TRBV6-6
cdr3_aa: ASRPGTGFSYEQY

d_call: .
j_call: TRBJ1-5
cdr3_length: 11
v_call: TRBV30
cdr3_aa: AWSQGSGQPQH

d_call: TRBD2
j_call: TRBJ2-2
cdr3_length: 13
v_call: TRBV6-1
cdr3_aa: AAWTSGRGIGELF

d_call: TRBD2
j_call: TRBJ2-3
cdr3_length: 11
v_call: TRBV10-2
cdr3_aa: ATGLAGKDTQY

d_call: .
j_call: TRBJ1-5
cdr3_length: 11
v_call: TRBV5-1
cdr3_aa: ASSSGAGEPQH

d_call: TRBD1
j_call: TRBJ1-2
cdr3_length: 14
v_call: TRBV4-1
cdr3_aa: ASSQFRDRGGDGYT

d_call: TRBD2
j_call: TRBJ2-2
cdr3_length: 17
v_call: TRBV5-1
cdr3_aa: ASSFGTSGIPSNTGELF

d_call: .
j_call: TRBJ2-5
cdr3_length: 13
v_call: TRBV5-4
cdr3_aa: ASSLGGGPSETQY

d_call: .
j_call: TRBJ2-2
cdr3_length: 14
v_call: TRBV11-2
cdr3_aa: ASSLRRERGTGELF